This is a list of T cell receptor beta chains from one sample in a study of T cell responses to AZD1222 COVID-19 vaccine. The method was immunoSEQ multiplex PCR; TCRdb's version includes in-frame clones alone and lacks a portion of them. Among more than 150,000 clones listed, approximately 90% were seen once. Here the sequenced sample was peripheral blood, taken after recovery from COVID-19. The receptors come from an adult who had recovered from COVID-19. Each CDR3 is given with its conserved first and last residue. Fields, in order: V gene, D gene, clone size, J gene, CDR3 DNA, CDR3 protein. A D gene is named only where the DNA matches it firmly. Size tells how often a clone was seen (once, few, many) or the class of an expanded clone, and some rows leave it out.

V gene: TRBV28; D gene: TRBD1; clone size: .; J gene: TRBJ1-2; CDR3 DNA: TGTGCCAGCCTTGGGACAGCCCCTAACTATGGCTACACCTTC; CDR3 protein: CASLGTAPNYGYTF
V gene: TRBV27; D gene: .; clone size: once; J gene: TRBJ1-6; CDR3 DNA: TGTGCCAGCAGTCGCCCTAATTCACCCCTCCACTTT; CDR3 protein: CASSRPNSPLHF
V gene: TRBV12-5; D gene: .; clone size: .; J gene: TRBJ1-1; CDR3 DNA: TGTGCTAGTGGTTTGACAGGGAGAGAGGGTTTCGGTGAAGCTTTCTTT; CDR3 protein: CASGLTGREGFGEAFF
V gene: TRBV5-1; D gene: TRBD1; clone size: .; J gene: TRBJ1-1; CDR3 DNA: TGCGCCAGCAGCTGGCAGGGGGGCACTGAAGCTTTCTTT; CDR3 protein: CASSWQGGTEAFF
V gene: TRBV3-1/TRBV3-2; D gene: .; clone size: .; J gene: TRBJ2-7; CDR3 DNA: TGTGCCAGCAGCCAGGGGGCCTACGAGCAGTACTTC; CDR3 protein: CASSQGAYEQYF
V gene: TRBV6-5; D gene: TRBD1; clone size: .; J gene: TRBJ1-2; CDR3 DNA: TGTGCCAGCGTGACAGGGTGGGAAGGCTACACCTTC; CDR3 protein: CASVTGWEGYTF
V gene: TRBV6-2/TRBV6-3; D gene: .; clone size: .; J gene: TRBJ2-7; CDR3 DNA: TGTGCCAGCAGTTATGCCGGGATCAACTACGAGCAGTACTTC; CDR3 protein: CASSYAGINYEQYF
V gene: TRBV23-1; D gene: .; clone size: .; J gene: TRBJ1-2; CDR3 DNA: TGCGCCAGCAGTCAATATAAGGGCGAATATGGCTACACCTTC; CDR3 protein: CASSQYKGEYGYTF
V gene: TRBV2; D gene: .; clone size: .; J gene: TRBJ1-1; CDR3 DNA: TGTGCCAGCAGTGGGGTAGGAGTGAACACTGAAGCTTTCTTT; CDR3 protein: CASSGVGVNTEAFF
V gene: TRBV7-2; D gene: .; clone size: .; J gene: TRBJ1-5; CDR3 DNA: TGTGCCAGCAGCCGGGGGACCAGGGAGGCTCAGCCCCAGCATTTT; CDR3 protein: CASSRGTREAQPQHF
V gene: TRBV2; D gene: TRBD1; clone size: .; J gene: TRBJ1-1; CDR3 DNA: TGTGCCAGCACTCTAGAGACAGGGGGGGCTCCTGAAGCTTTCTTT; CDR3 protein: CASTLETGGAPEAFF
V gene: TRBV5-1; D gene: .; clone size: .; J gene: TRBJ2-7; CDR3 DNA: TGCGCCAGCAGCTTGGCGGCGGGGCGCTACGAGCAGTACTTC; CDR3 protein: CASSLAAGRYEQYF
V gene: TRBV3-1/TRBV3-2; D gene: .; clone size: once; J gene: TRBJ1-1; CDR3 DNA: TGTGCCAGCAGCCAATACGCGAAGATCACTGAAGCTTTCTTT; CDR3 protein: CASSQYAKITEAFF
V gene: TRBV6-5; D gene: TRBD2; clone size: .; J gene: TRBJ2-5; CDR3 DNA: TGTGCCAGCAGTTACTCGGGAGGGCTTGGAGAGACCCAGTACTTC; CDR3 protein: CASSYSGGLGETQYF
V gene: TRBV5-1; D gene: .; clone size: .; J gene: TRBJ2-7; CDR3 DNA: TGCGCCAGCAGCGCACCAGACCCGCACCAGGAGTACTTC; CDR3 protein: CASSAPDPHQEYF
V gene: TRBV19; D gene: .; clone size: .; J gene: TRBJ2-7; CDR3 DNA: TGTGCCAGTAGTCGAACGAGAACCTACGAGCAGTACTTC; CDR3 protein: CASSRTRTYEQYF
V gene: TRBV9; D gene: TRBD2; clone size: .; J gene: TRBJ2-4; CDR3 DNA: TGTGCCAGCAGCGTAAGCTTTGGCGGGGGAATAGCCAAAAACATTCAGTACTTC; CDR3 protein: CASSVSFGGGIAKNIQYF
V gene: TRBV7-8; D gene: .; clone size: .; J gene: TRBJ2-7; CDR3 DNA: TGTGCCAGCAGCCGTCCTCCTGGACAGGGAGGGTTAGGAGAGCAGTACTTC; CDR3 protein: CASSRPPGQGGLGEQYF
V gene: TRBV29-1; D gene: .; clone size: once; J gene: TRBJ1-1; CDR3 DNA: TGCAGCGTTGCTCAAGGGAGTGGAATGAACACTGAAGCTTTCTTT; CDR3 protein: CSVAQGSGMNTEAFF
V gene: TRBV6-2/TRBV6-3; D gene: TRBD2; clone size: .; J gene: TRBJ2-3; CDR3 DNA: TGTGCCAGCAGTTACCCGGCCAAGCGGGGAGAAGATACGCAGTATTTT; CDR3 protein: CASSYPAKRGEDTQYF
V gene: TRBV19; D gene: TRBD2; clone size: once; J gene: TRBJ2-7; CDR3 DNA: TGTGCCAGTAGTCAATCTAGCGGGGTCTACGAGCAGTACTTC; CDR3 protein: CASSQSSGVYEQYF
V gene: TRBV28; D gene: .; clone size: .; J gene: TRBJ2-5; CDR3 DNA: TGTGCCAGCAGTTTATCCCTTAGGGAAGAGACCCAGTACTTC; CDR3 protein: CASSLSLREETQYF
V gene: TRBV2; D gene: TRBD1; clone size: .; J gene: TRBJ1-4; CDR3 DNA: TGTGCCAGCAGCCCCGGGACAGGGTGGGAAAAACTGTTTTTT; CDR3 protein: CASSPGTGWEKLFF
V gene: TRBV12-3/TRBV12-4; D gene: .; clone size: .; J gene: TRBJ2-2; CDR3 DNA: TGTGCCAGCAGTTTAGCGACCCCCGGGGAGCTGTTTTTT; CDR3 protein: CASSLATPGELFF
V gene: TRBV5-1; D gene: .; clone size: .; J gene: TRBJ1-2; CDR3 DNA: TGCGCCAGCAGCTTGGCCAATCAGGGTACTGATGGCTACACCTTC; CDR3 protein: CASSLANQGTDGYTF
V gene: TRBV28; D gene: .; clone size: .; J gene: TRBJ1-5; CDR3 DNA: TGTGCCAGCAGTTTACGTGGGAGTTGGCGCCAGCCCCAGCATTTT; CDR3 protein: CASSLRGSWRQPQHF
V gene: TRBV5-5; D gene: .; clone size: once; J gene: TRBJ1-5; CDR3 DNA: TGTGCCAGCAGCTTGTTTGGGGAGGACAATCAGCCCCAGCATTTT; CDR3 protein: CASSLFGEDNQPQHF
V gene: TRBV5-4; D gene: .; clone size: .; J gene: TRBJ1-4; CDR3 DNA: TGTGCCAGCAGCTTGTGGGGGCCGGATGAAAAACTGTTTTTT; CDR3 protein: CASSLWGPDEKLFF
V gene: TRBV6-6; D gene: .; clone size: .; J gene: TRBJ1-1; CDR3 DNA: TGTGCCAGCACGCCCCGGGAGTCAAACACTGAAGCTTTCTTT; CDR3 protein: CASTPRESNTEAFF
V gene: TRBV5-1; D gene: TRBD1; clone size: .; J gene: TRBJ1-4; CDR3 DNA: TGCGCCAGCAGCTTGGAGGCAGGGGGCGAACGGAAACTGTTTTTT; CDR3 protein: CASSLEAGGERKLFF
V gene: TRBV28; D gene: TRBD2; clone size: .; J gene: TRBJ2-1; CDR3 DNA: TGTGCCAGCAACGACCCCTTCCGCGGGAGGTACAATGAGCAGTTCTTC; CDR3 protein: CASNDPFRGRYNEQFF
V gene: TRBV28; D gene: TRBD1; clone size: .; J gene: TRBJ2-7; CDR3 DNA: TGTGCCAGCAGTTGGACAGGGGGCCGTCGGCAGTACTTC; CDR3 protein: CASSWTGGRRQYF
V gene: TRBV9; D gene: .; clone size: .; J gene: TRBJ1-2; CDR3 DNA: TGTGCCAGCAGCGTAGGGGGACAAACGAACTATGGCTACACCTTC; CDR3 protein: CASSVGGQTNYGYTF
V gene: TRBV27; D gene: .; clone size: .; J gene: TRBJ2-4; CDR3 DNA: TGTGCCAGCAGTGACCGGGACGGAGGAAACATTCAGTACTTC; CDR3 protein: CASSDRDGGNIQYF
V gene: TRBV28; D gene: TRBD1; clone size: .; J gene: TRBJ1-5; CDR3 DNA: TGTGCCAGCAGTCACAGACAGGGTCGGAGCAATCAGCCCCAGCATTTT; CDR3 protein: CASSHRQGRSNQPQHF
V gene: TRBV5-6; D gene: TRBD1; clone size: once; J gene: TRBJ1-1; CDR3 DNA: TGTGCCAGCAGCCCTAGTGACAGGGGGAACACTGAAGCTTTCTTT; CDR3 protein: CASSPSDRGNTEAFF
V gene: TRBV7-9; D gene: TRBD2; clone size: .; J gene: TRBJ2-2; CDR3 DNA: TGTGCCAGCAGCTCCGAGAGGGGAGGGACTTTCACCGGGGAGCTGTTTTTT; CDR3 protein: CASSSERGGTFTGELFF
V gene: TRBV7-2; D gene: .; clone size: .; J gene: TRBJ2-6; CDR3 DNA: TGTGCCAGCAGCCGCGGTGGGGCCAACGTCCTGACTTTC; CDR3 protein: CASSRGGANVLTF
V gene: TRBV2; D gene: .; clone size: .; J gene: TRBJ2-2; CDR3 DNA: TGTGCCAGCAGTGGGGACGGGGAGCTGTTTTTT; CDR3 protein: CASSGDGELFF
V gene: TRBV25-1; D gene: .; clone size: .; J gene: TRBJ1-2; CDR3 DNA: TGTGCCAGCCTACCGGGTGGGGGGCAAAACTATGGCTACACCTTC; CDR3 protein: CASLPGGGQNYGYTF
V gene: TRBV11-2; D gene: TRBD1; clone size: .; J gene: TRBJ2-1; CDR3 DNA: TGTGCCAGCAGCTTAGACGAGACAGGGGTATACAATGAGCAGTTCTTC; CDR3 protein: CASSLDETGVYNEQFF
V gene: TRBV5-6; D gene: TRBD1; clone size: .; J gene: TRBJ1-6; CDR3 DNA: TGTGCCAGCAGCTTGAGTCTGAGGACAGGGTTTTATAATTCACCCCTCCACTTT; CDR3 protein: CASSLSLRTGFYNSPLHF
V gene: TRBV11-1; D gene: .; clone size: .; J gene: TRBJ1-1; CDR3 DNA: TGTGCCAGCAGCCCTGGGACGGAGGTTGCAGCTTTCTTT; CDR3 protein: CASSPGTEVAAFF
V gene: TRBV4-2; D gene: .; clone size: .; J gene: TRBJ2-5; CDR3 DNA: TGTGCCAGCAGCCAAGATCGGGGCCTGGAGACCCAGTACTTC; CDR3 protein: CASSQDRGLETQYF
V gene: TRBV15; D gene: .; clone size: .; J gene: TRBJ2-3; CDR3 DNA: TGTGCCACCAGCAGAGAAGGTGGGAGAGGGACAGATACGCAGTATTTT; CDR3 protein: CATSREGGRGTDTQYF
V gene: TRBV2; D gene: .; clone size: .; J gene: TRBJ2-3; CDR3 DNA: TGTGCCAGCAGTGAAGTGCTGACAGATACGCAGTATTTT; CDR3 protein: CASSEVLTDTQYF
V gene: TRBV7-9; D gene: TRBD2; clone size: .; J gene: TRBJ2-1; CDR3 DNA: TGTGCCAGCAGCCCCGGGAGGCGATCCTACAATGAGCAGTTCTTC; CDR3 protein: CASSPGRRSYNEQFF
V gene: TRBV2; D gene: TRBD1; clone size: .; J gene: TRBJ2-1; CDR3 DNA: TGTGCCAGCAGCGAACCCCGGGACAGGGACGACAATGAGCAGTTCTTC; CDR3 protein: CASSEPRDRDDNEQFF
V gene: TRBV7-9; D gene: TRBD1; clone size: .; J gene: TRBJ1-4; CDR3 DNA: TGTGCCAGCAGCCTGGCAGGGGGGACAGCAAATGAAAAACTGTTTTTT; CDR3 protein: CASSLAGGTANEKLFF